These 19 T cell receptor beta chains came from one sample sequenced in a study of blood T cells in healthy people across ages. A sample-barcoded 5' primer and a J-beta primer mix were used in a second PCR of roughly 6 to 11 cycles. TCRdb ran MiXCR on the 5' RACE reads and lists one entry per CDR3 protein. In the table there are 650,000 to 800,000 distinct CDR3 sequences, more than 40% of which are singletons. Sequences were obtained from blood. These receptor sequences come from a man aged 60 to 69 in good health.

A note on this clonotype: It is unclear where the CDR3 begins or ends on the DNA, so no DNA is shown, and the CDR3 is as TCRdb lists it. The V and J genes are TRBV12-3 or TRBV12-4 and TRBJ2-3; TRBD2, as called in the table, went unchecked against the DNA. From its first to its last residue, the CDR3 has 14 amino acids. This CDR3 is CASSFGGGSDVEYF.

Comments on this clonotype: An end of the junction differs from the germline gene, which may be a read error. CDR3 in DNA: TGCGCCAACAGCCGGACGGGACTAGGGGGAGATACGCAGTATTTT. It encodes CANSRTGLGGDTQYF. V gene TRBV4-1 combines with J gene TRBJ2-3, with 8 bases lining up with TRBD2. CDR1 is MGHRA, CDR2 YSYEKL, per germline. The CDR3 runs to 15 residues.

This clonotype was seen a few times. The chain couples TRBV20-1 to TRBJ2-1; TRBD2 agrees at 7 bases. The CDR3 loop spans 14 amino acids. The V gene's germline CDR1 is DFQATT and CDR2 SNEGSKA (reference sequence). V shed 6 bases and J 0 bases; nucleotides not matched to a gene: 5. CDR3 nucleotides: TGCAGTGCAAGGGGAGGGGACTCCTACAATGAGCAGTTCTTC. Translation gives CSARGGDSYNEQFF.

A word on this clonotype: The junction does not match germline at one end; this may be a read error. The genes are TRBV6-5 and TRBJ2-3; D remains ambiguous. The CDR3 is 13 residues long. Germline values: CDR1 MNHEY, CDR2 SVGAGI. CDR3 region: CVSSYMETDTQYF. CDR3 nucleotides: TGTGTCAGCAGTTACATGGAGACAGATACGCAGTATTTT.

This chain uses TRBV11-2 with TRBJ2-1, with 8 bases aligning to TRBD1. This CDR3 spans 15 amino acids. V lost 6 bases and J lost 2; bases outside the gene matches: 6. Looked up from germline, CDR1 is SGHAT and CDR2 is FQNNGV. CDR3 bases: TGTGCCAGCAGAATCGACAGGGGACCCTACAATGAGCAGTTCTTC. This encodes CASRIDRGPYNEQFF.

In this sample, this clonotype turned up many times. The CDR3 bases are TGTGCCAGCAGCCGAGACAGGGGAGGCACTGAAGCTTTCTTT. Protein product: CASSRDRGGTEAFF. The J gene is TRBJ1-1, the V gene TRBV7-3, with 8 nucleotides matching TRBD1. Germline values: CDR1 SGHTA, CDR2 FQGTGA. V gave up 5 bases and J gave up 4 bases; unmatched junction bases: 6. The CDR3 has 14 amino acids.

The rearrangement links TRBV19 to TRBJ2-7; no definite D call. Trimming took off 5 bases at V and 0 bases at J, with 11 bases between the two ends. The CDR3 is 14 residues long. Germline values: CDR1 LNHDA, CDR2 SQIVND (reference sequence). The CDR3 nucleotides read TGTGCCAGTAGTCGGACGGCCATCTCCTACGAGCAGTACTTC. It encodes CASSRTAISYEQYF.

In this sample, this clonotype turned up a few times. The chain employs TRBV20-1 and TRBJ1-1; D unclear. This CDR3 has 14 residues. The V and J ends lost 6 bases and 0 bases respectively, with 14 bases between them. Germline V CDR1 and CDR2: DFQATT, SNEGSKA (reference sequence). CDR3 residues: CSAKGGSMNTEAFF. CDR3 nucleotides: TGCAGTGCCAAAGGCGGCAGTATGAACACTGAAGCTTTCTTT.

This clonotype was observed many times. V usage is TRBV20-1 and J usage is TRBJ2-3; D is possibly TRBD2 (6 bases). The germline V gene has CDR1 DFQATT and CDR2 SNEGSKA (reference sequence). The CDR3 extends over 14 amino acids. Trimming removed 0 bases at V and 5 bases at J, with 12 bases between. CDR3 sequence: CSARDLREIDTQYF. The DNA of the CDR3 is TGCAGTGCTAGAGATCTACGGGAGATAGATACGCAGTATTTT.

This clonotype was recorded a few times. The chain employs TRBV5-1 and TRBJ2-7; possibly TRBD1 or TRBD2 for D (5 bases each). V was trimmed by 2 bases and J by 2 bases, leaving 11 bases between them. There are 14 residues in the CDR3. The V gene's germline CDR1 is SGHRS and CDR2 YFSETQ. The CDR3 DNA is TGCGCCAGCAGCTTAAGGGACGGAACCTACGAGCAGTACTTC. Its translation is CASSLRDGTYEQYF.

At least ten counts were recorded for this clonotype. The rearrangement links TRBV4-1 to TRBJ2-7; D not resolved. Germline loops: CDR1 MGHRA, CDR2 YSYEKL. Trimming stripped 4 bases from V and 4 bases from J, with 14 bases between. The CDR3 has 14 residues. CDR3 in DNA: TGCGCCAGCAGCCGAGCATTCAGTGGATACGAGCAGTACTTC. Protein product: CASSRAFSGYEQYF.

The chain carries TRBV27 and TRBJ2-3; no firm D call. The CDR3 consists of 15 residues. The V end was cut by 1 base, the J end by 2 bases, with 10 bases between. From germline, CDR1 is MNHEY and CDR2 SMNVEV (reference sequence). In DNA, the CDR3 is TGTGCCAGCAGTTTATACGCGGTAGACACAGATACGCAGTATTTT. Amino acids: CASSLYAVDTDTQYF.

The chain joins TRBV7-2 to TRBJ1-5; D gene uncertain. CDR1 and CDR2 from the germline V gene are SGHTA and FQGNSA. V was pared by 5 bases and J by 0 bases, with 11 bases between. CDR3 length: 15 residues. CDR3 loop: CASSPQTDSNQPQHF. As DNA, the CDR3 is TGTGCCAGCAGCCCACAGACGGATAGCAATCAGCCCCAGCATTTT.

In this sample, this clonotype turned up many times. The V and J genes are TRBV29-1 and TRBJ2-6, with 7 positions matching TRBD1. V dropped 3 bases and J dropped 0; count of bases not matched to a gene: 11. Germline V gene data show CDR1 as SQVTM and CDR2 as ANQGSEA. This CDR3 contains 18 residues. CDR3 in amino acids: CSVDDGGQWPSGANVLTF. CDR3 DNA sequence: TGCAGCGTTGATGATGGGGGACAGTGGCCCTCTGGGGCCAACGTCCTGACTTTC.

V and J are TRBV3-1 and TRBJ2-1; D gene uncertain. The ends were cut back, 3 bases at V and 8 bases at J, with 8 bases in the middle. CDR1 and CDR2 from the germline V gene are LGHDT and YNNKEL (reference sequence). The CDR3 is 12 residues long. DNA for the CDR3: TGTGCCAGCAGCCATGGTTTAGATGAGCAGTTCTTC. It yields the protein CASSHGLDEQFF.

The V gene is TRBV13, the J gene TRBJ1-1, with 10 bases aligning to TRBD1. Per the germline V gene, CDR1 is PRHDT and CDR2 is FYEKMQ (reference sequence). The CDR3 contains 14 residues. Trimming took 6 bases from V and 4 from J; bases not matched to a gene: 5. The CDR3 spells CASRRRTGGTEAFF. CDR3 DNA sequence: TGTGCCAGCAGGCGGAGGACAGGGGGCACTGAAGCTTTCTTT.

The genes are TRBV10-3 and TRBJ2-3, with a tentative D call TRBD2 (6 bases). The germline V gene has CDR1 ENHRY and CDR2 SYGVKD. V shed 3 bases and J shed 6 bases, with 10 bases lying between them. The CDR3 runs to 13 residues. CDR3: CAISDRRGDTQYF. The CDR3 coding sequence is TGTGCCATCAGTGATAGGAGGGGCGATACGCAGTATTTT.

This sequence joins TRBV6-6 and TRBJ1-4, with D unresolved. The germline gives CDR1 MNHNY, CDR2 SVGAGI (reference sequence). Trimming removed 10 bases at V and 6 bases at J, with 6 bases between. This CDR3 region has 10 residues. The CDR3 is CAKMYEKLFF. The CDR3 DNA reads as TGTGCCAAGATGTATGAAAAACTGTTTTTT.

This clonotype occurred a few times. The chain joins TRBV20-1 to TRBJ2-1, with D tentatively TRBD2 (5 bases). The germline gives CDR1 DFQATT, CDR2 SNEGSKA (reference sequence). The CDR3 covers 12 residues. Trimming removed 6 bases at V and 9 bases at J, with 15 bases between. The CDR3 reads CSARSTTGEQFF. The CDR3, as DNA: TGCAGTGCCCGCTCGACTACCGGTGAGCAGTTCTTC.